This TCR beta chain derives from a study of vaccination effects on CD4 cells after COVID-19. With the ViraFEST assay, the study expanded antigen-specific CD4+ T cells using viral peptide pools, then sequenced them. Following an approximately ten-day culture, CD4+ T cells were purified. Vaccinated recipients, who were negative for nucleocapsid antibodies, had no history of SARS-CoV-2 infection. After 1.5 million to 2 million PBMC were placed in each well, they were cultured with approximately 9.1 IU/ml IL-2 and 10 ug/ml peptides. Germline V gene lookup returns CDR1 KGHSH and CDR2 LQKENI. This CDR3 contains 17 residues. V lost 6 bases, J lost 4 bases, and 11 bases stayed unmatched. The protocol was immunoSEQ multiplex PCR, while the TCRdb copy is restricted to in-frame clones and leaves out a portion. The table lists roughly 19,000 clones, approximately 70% of them singletons. This clone was seen a few times. Its antigen remains unidentified.

The chain carries TRBV18 and TRBJ2-3; TRBD1 agrees at 12 bases. The sequencing here drew on CD4+ T cells from PBMCs cultured with HCoV-NL63 spike peptides, taken before COVID-19 vaccination. This clonotype was obtained from a human donor who received a COVID-19 vaccine. The CDR3 DNA reads TGTGCCAGCTCGCAATTAGGCGGGACAGGGGGCCCAGATACGCAGTATTTT. Protein sequence: CASSQLGGTGGPDTQYF.